This T cell receptor beta chain was profiled in a study of T and B cells in COVID-19 patients. The study, taken as a whole, reports: Patients with COVID-19 reportedly showed strongly skewed T cell receptor beta variable and joining gene usage.

Each TRB amplification used roughly 220-550 ng of genomic DNA from blood. TRB rearrangements were amplified by multiplex PCR with BIOMED2 TRB-A/B primers. One entry per CDR3 protein, called by TCRdb with MiXCR from the multiplex PCR reads. The top ten hold about 6.8% of the sample, which has approximately 13,000 distinct CDR3 sequences, roughly 27% seen once. V lost 6 bases, J lost 1 base, and 16 bases lay in between. This CDR3 is 16 amino acids long. This clonotype has at least ten counts. Its cognate antigen is unknown. The sequencing sample was made of blood. The rearrangement joins TRBV12-3 or TRBV12-4 to TRBJ2-1; D is tentatively TRBD1 or TRBD2 (6 bases each). This receptor was taken from a human donor who had recovered from COVID-19. For the CDR3, the DNA is TGTGCCAGCAGATGGGGGGCGGGGAGGTCCTACAATGAGCAGTTCTTC. It encodes CASRWGAGRSYNEQFF.